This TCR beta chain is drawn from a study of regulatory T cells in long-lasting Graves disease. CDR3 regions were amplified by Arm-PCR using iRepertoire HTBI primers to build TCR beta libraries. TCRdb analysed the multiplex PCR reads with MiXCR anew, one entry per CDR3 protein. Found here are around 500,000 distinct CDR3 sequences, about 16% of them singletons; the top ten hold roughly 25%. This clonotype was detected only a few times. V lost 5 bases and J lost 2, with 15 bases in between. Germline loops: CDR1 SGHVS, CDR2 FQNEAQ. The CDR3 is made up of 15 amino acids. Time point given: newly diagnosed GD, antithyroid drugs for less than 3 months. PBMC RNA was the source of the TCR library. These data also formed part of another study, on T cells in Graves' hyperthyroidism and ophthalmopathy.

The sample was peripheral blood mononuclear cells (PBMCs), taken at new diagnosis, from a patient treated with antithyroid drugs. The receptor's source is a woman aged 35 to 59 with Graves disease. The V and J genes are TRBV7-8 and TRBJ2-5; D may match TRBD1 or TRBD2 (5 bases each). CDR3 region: CASSPSWGNQETQYF. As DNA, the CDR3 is TGTGCCAGCAGCCCCTCCTGGGGGAATCAAGAGACCCAGTACTTC.